The TCR beta chain described here comes from a study of response to subunit inactivated influenza vaccine. Ten or more counts support this clonotype. Its antigen remains unknown. Study results and caveats: Authors proposed each seasonal influenza vaccination draws in few new T cells.

The V end was cut by 0 bases, the J end by 6 bases, with 17 bases between. The CDR3 has 17 residues. CDR1 and CDR2 from the germline V gene are LGHNA and YNFKEQ. MiXCR, applied by TCRdb to the RT-PCR reads, yields one record per CDR3 protein. This sample yields about 520,000 distinct CDR3 sequences, of which 10% to 11% are seen a single time; roughly 12% belongs to the top ten. The chain recombines TRBV4-2 with TRBJ1-4; D possibly corresponds to TRBD1 (5 bases). Sequences were derived from PBMCs from blood, sampled about 40 days after vaccination. This TCR was sampled from a man aged 45-65 years who received an inactivated influenza vaccine. The CDR3 is CASSQDLEQVGDEKLFF. CDR3 DNA: TGTGCCAGCAGCCAAGATCTCGAACAGGTTGGAGATGAAAAACTGTTTTTT.